Following are 10 T cell receptor beta chains from one sample sequenced in a study of CD8 T cells in ankylosing spondylitis. One entry per CDR3 protein, called by TCRdb with MiXCR from the 5' RACE reads. Found here are 40,000 or so distinct CDR3 sequences, 10% of them singletons; the top ten hold approximately 16%. Sequencing was performed on blood, either unsorted or a sorted T cell fraction (not recorded which). The origin of the receptors is a male donor with ankylosing spondylitis or in good health (not recorded which).

The V call is TRBV4-3, the J call TRBJ2-2; D may be TRBD1 (6 bases). Germline V gene data show CDR1 as LGHNA and CDR2 as YSLEER. The CDR3 is 15 residues long. Trimming stripped 5 bases from V and 2 bases from J, with 12 bases between. The CDR3 nucleotides are TGCGCCAGCAGCGGGGGCCGACGAAACACCGGGGAGCTGTTTTTT. Amino acid sequence: CASSGGRRNTGELFF.

This clonotype was observed many times. The chain carries TRBV28 and TRBJ2-4, with D possibly called TRBD1 or TRBD2 (6 bases each). Germline-derived CDR1 and CDR2 are MDHEN and SYDVKM. V lost 7 bases to trimming and J lost 0 bases, with 10 bases between them. The CDR3 has 14 amino acids. As DNA, the CDR3 is TGTGCCAGCACTCGGGGGCTAGCCAAAAACATTCAGTACTTC. It yields the protein CASTRGLAKNIQYF.

CDR3 in DNA: TGTGCCAGCTCACCACGAACAGGGCTAAGTGAAAAACTGTTTTTT. This codes for CASSPRTGLSEKLFF. The rearrangement uses TRBV18 and TRBJ1-4, with D perhaps matching TRBD1 (6 bases). The germline gives CDR1 KGHSH, CDR2 LQKENI. The ends were cut back, 1 base at V and 7 bases at J, with 13 bases in the middle. The CDR3 loop spans 15 amino acids.

As regards this clonotype: It is unclear where the CDR3 begins or ends on the DNA, so no DNA is shown, and the CDR3 is as TCRdb lists it. The CDR3 sequence: CASSTSVGTGLSYNEQFF. The chain uses TRBV6-2 or TRBV6-3 and TRBJ2-1; TRBD1 was called by the table and not checked on the DNA. 18 amino acids form the CDR3, both terminal residues included. Germline CDR1 MNHEY, CDR2 SVGEGT.

This clonotype was observed at least ten times. The rearrangement uses TRBV18 and TRBJ2-2; D not certain. CDR1 is KGHSH, CDR2 LQKENI, per germline. Deletions cut 0 bases from V and 5 bases from J, with 16 bases between. This CDR3 comprises 17 residues. CDR3 in DNA: TGTGCCAGCTCACCACCGGGCACAGAGCCGGAAACCGGGGAGCTGTTTTTT. Protein product: CASSPPGTEPETGELFF.

Turning to this clonotype: A clone one base away is much larger, so this may be a read error. The chain recombines TRBV3-1 with TRBJ2-1; 11 bases map to TRBD1. The CDR3 length is 15 residues. Germline loops: CDR1 LGHDT, CDR2 YNNKEL (reference sequence). The CDR3 reads CATSQGQGGYNEQFF. CDR3 coding DNA: TGTGCCACCAGCCAGGGACAGGGGGGTTACAATGAGCAGTTCTTC.

This clonotype was detected ten times or more. This sequence joins TRBV28 and TRBJ2-7, with D possibly TRBD2 on 5 matching bases. Germline assignment: CDR1 MDHEN and CDR2 SYDVKM. V was trimmed by 3 bases and J by 2 bases, leaving 5 bases between them. The CDR3 is 12 amino acids. In DNA form, the CDR3 reads TGTGCCAGCAGTTTGGGAGCCTACGAGCAGTACTTC. Protein sequence: CASSLGAYEQYF.

This clonotype was observed at least ten times. V usage is TRBV18 and J usage is TRBJ1-4; TRBD1 might be the D (6 bases). Trimming shortened V by 0 bases and J by 6 bases, and 14 bases separated the two germline ends. CDR1 is KGHSH and CDR2 is LQKENI in the germline V gene. This CDR3 spans 16 amino acids. This chain's CDR3 is CASSPPGLPGDEKLFF. CDR3 in DNA: TGTGCCAGCTCACCACCGGGACTTCCAGGGGATGAAAAACTGTTTTTT.

This clonotype has at least ten counts. The CDR3 DNA reads TGCAGCGTTAGAAGCGGGAGGCGGTACAATGAGCAGTTCTTC. Translation: CSVRSGRRYNEQFF. This chain links TRBV29-1 with TRBJ2-1; 9 nucleotides agree with TRBD2. Germline V lookup: CDR1 SQVTM, CDR2 ANQGSEA. CDR3 length: 14 residues. V lost 5 bases and J lost 4; bases outside the gene matches: 6.

This clonotype has at least ten counts. CDR3: CASSLDVGGGGETQYF. Here the CDR3 DNA reads TGTGCCAGCAGCTTAGATGTGGGGGGAGGAGGAGAGACCCAGTACTTC. The rearrangement links TRBV7-2 to TRBJ2-5, with a weak D call TRBD2 (6 bases). The CDR3 covers 16 residues. Trimming took 1 base from V and 4 from J, leaving 16 bases between them. From germline, CDR1 is SGHTA and CDR2 FQGNSA. The full variable domain, in which reference TRBV7-2 and TRBJ2-5 provide the parts outside the CDR3, is GAGVSQSPSNKVTEKGKDVELRCDPISGHTALYWYRQSLGQGLEFLIYFQGNSAPDKSGLPSDRFSAERTGGSVSTLTIQRTQQEDSAVYLCASSLDVGGGGETQYFGPGTRLLVL.